Here is one T cell receptor (beta chain) with its context. Its antigen is as yet unknown. These data come from a study of cytomegalovirus exposure and HLA in healthy donors. General study results and limits: In an earlier analysis, about 87% or about 30%: the productive usage of most TCR beta V segments.

Primers: 60 Vbeta forward and 13 Jbeta reverse. Profiled with immunoSEQ multiplex PCR; TCRdb holds only in-frame clones, not every one. This table holds approximately 100,000 clones, around 76% found once. V lost 3 bases, J lost 7 bases, and 5 bases stayed unmatched. CDR1 is SGDLS and CDR2 is YYNGEE in the germline V gene. The CDR3 sequence is 14 residues long. The sequence came from a woman aged 45-60 years in good health and CMV-seropositive. The rearrangement uses TRBV9 and TRBJ1-5; TRBD1 matches at 9 bases. The sample consisted of PBMCs. The CDR3 nucleotides are TGTGCCAGCAGCGACGGGGACAGGGACCAGCCCCAGCATTTT. Its protein product is CASSDGDRDQPQHF.